This T cell receptor beta chain was observed in a study of control samples from healthy donors and cancer patients. The table came from immunoSEQ multiplex PCR; TCRdb's copy has only in-frame clones and leaves some out. This sample has around 200,000 clones, with around 94% found just once. The CDR3 length is 16 residues. The V gene's germline CDR1 is SGHNT and CDR2 YYREEE (reference sequence). With V trimmed by 3 bases and J by 4 bases, 8 bases remained unmatched. Sequencing input: blood. The V call is TRBV5-4, the J call TRBJ2-2, with 8 positions matching TRBD1. This receptor was taken from a man aged 45 to 65 in good health. CDR3: CASSSPGGAGTGELFF. DNA of the CDR3: TGTGCCAGCAGCTCACCAGGGGGCGCAGGCACCGGGGAGCTGTTTTTT.